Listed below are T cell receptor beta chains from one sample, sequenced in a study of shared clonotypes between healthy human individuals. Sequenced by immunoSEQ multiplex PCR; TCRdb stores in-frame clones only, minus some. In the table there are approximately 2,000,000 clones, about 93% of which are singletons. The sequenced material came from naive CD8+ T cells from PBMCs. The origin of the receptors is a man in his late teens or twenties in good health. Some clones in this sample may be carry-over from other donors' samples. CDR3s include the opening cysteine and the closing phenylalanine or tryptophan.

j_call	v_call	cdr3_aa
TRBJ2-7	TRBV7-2	CASSLLTGDEQYF
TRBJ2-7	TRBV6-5	CASGNSAPYEQYF
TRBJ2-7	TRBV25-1	CASSESGHEQYF
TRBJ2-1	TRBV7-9	CASSSDSNYNEQFF
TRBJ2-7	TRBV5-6	CASSSSGQRYEQYF
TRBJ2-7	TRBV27	CASSLGGENYEQYF
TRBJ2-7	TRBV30	CAWNLRGGNRDREQYF
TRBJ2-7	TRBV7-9	CASGDRISYEQYF
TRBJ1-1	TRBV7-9	CASSSPTGLMNTEAFF
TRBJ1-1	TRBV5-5	CASSLARQGSTEAFF
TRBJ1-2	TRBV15	CATSPGTGDPPTYYGYTF